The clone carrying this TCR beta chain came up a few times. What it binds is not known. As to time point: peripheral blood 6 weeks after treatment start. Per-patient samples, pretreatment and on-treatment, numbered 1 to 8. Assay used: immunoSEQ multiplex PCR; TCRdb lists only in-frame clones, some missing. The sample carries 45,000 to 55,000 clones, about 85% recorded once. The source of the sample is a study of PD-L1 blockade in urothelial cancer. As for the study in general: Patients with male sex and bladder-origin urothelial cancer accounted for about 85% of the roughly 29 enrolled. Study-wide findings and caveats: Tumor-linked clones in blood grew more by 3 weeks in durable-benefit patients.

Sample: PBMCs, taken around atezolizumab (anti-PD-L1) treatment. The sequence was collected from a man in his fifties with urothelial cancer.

The CDR3 nucleotides read TGTGCCAGCAGCCCGCCGGGTGAGCAGTTCTTC. Its protein product is CASSPPGEQFF. The chain recombines TRBV11-2 with TRBJ2-1; unclear D gene. Looked up from germline, CDR1 is SGHAT and CDR2 is FQNNGV. CDR3 length: 11 amino acids. Trimming took off 5 bases at V and 9 bases at J, with 8 bases between the two ends.